This T cell receptor beta chain was profiled in a study of regulatory T cells in long-lasting Graves disease. Looking at the study overall: New Graves' disease cases had less than 3 months of antithyroid drugs.

In germline, CDR1 is MNHEY, CDR2 SVGEGT. The CDR3 covers 16 residues. The V end was cut by 5 bases, the J end by 5 bases, with 21 bases between. Building of the TCR beta libraries involved iRepertoire HTBI primers and Arm-PCR of CDR3 regions. Via MiXCR, TCRdb re-called the multiplex PCR reads, giving one row per CDR3 protein. The sample includes about 330,000 distinct CDR3 sequences, 15% to 20% of them seen just once. This clonotype was observed at least ten times. Time point defined: newly diagnosed GD, antithyroid drugs for less than 3 months. PBMC RNA was the source of the TCR library. This same sample was also taken into another study, of T cells in Graves' hyperthyroidism and ophthalmopathy. That work adds: Graves' hyperthyroidism showing no ophthalmopathy progression within 18 months was considered stable. RT-PCR in the first round (using the HTBI primer set) targeted the TCR CDR3. Expanded thyroid clonotypes (above 0.001) were mostly also found in blood.

The sequence was collected from a woman under 30 with Graves disease. Sequenced material: peripheral blood mononuclear cells (PBMCs), taken at new diagnosis, from a patient treated with antithyroid drugs. The chain has TRBV6-2 or TRBV6-3 and TRBJ1-2; D ambiguous. DNA for the CDR3: TGTGCCAGCAGTGAAGCTGTAGGTGGCGGTGGGTATGGCTACACCTTC. It specifies CASSEAVGGGGYGYTF.